The T cell receptor (beta chain) described here comes from a study of patients and donors after allogeneic stem cell transplantation. This clonotype has only a few counts. TCRdb fed the RT-PCR reads into MiXCR, producing one record per CDR3 protein. The sample includes about 200,000 distinct CDR3 sequences, less than 45% seen only once; the top ten take around 35%. The CDR3 consists of 14 residues. Germline V CDR1 and CDR2: MDHEN, SYDVKM. The J segment lost 5 bases and the V segment lost 5 bases, leaving 2 bases of the junction unmatched. Sample: blood, either unsorted or a sorted T cell fraction (not recorded which). The rearrangement joins TRBV28 to TRBJ1-5; 11 bases agree with TRBD1. This sequence was found in a human donor who was either an allogeneic HSCT recipient or a stem cell or donor lymphocyte infusion donor (not recorded which). It is not recorded whose cells these are; they may come from a transplant donor. The CDR3 here is CASSRTGGHQPQHF. The CDR3 DNA reads TGTGCCAGCAGTCGGACAGGGGGCCATCAGCCCCAGCATTTT.